The TCR beta chain under discussion was sequenced for a study of blood T cell repertoires in COVID-19 (dated by TCRdb to between 2020 and 2021). Broadly, across the study: Samples covering the acute and convalescent phases of COVID-19 were provided by collaborators in the United States, Italy and Spain. The prospective study material was composed of cDNA or gDNA derived from T cells, B-cell-depleted T cells, or PBMCs. The dataset comprised deeply sampled blood TCRbeta repertoires from subjects exposed to, actively infected with, or recovered from COVID-19. The repertoires were released in a freely available public database meant as a resource for research on the immune response to SARS-CoV-2. The samples were drawn from two sources: the first 160 participants of the ongoing ImmuneRACE study, and 1,200 or so subjects contributed by 6 global collaborators. A de-identified subject ID, COVID-19 status, age in years and sex were almost always included in the sample metadata. Where HLA class I and class II types were available, the types were taken from metadata supplied by the sample provider, not from assay-based typing. What the authors observed across the whole study: How much clinical and demographic metadata was included differed by source and by participant, and the metadata was provided uncurated.

Enrolling through a virtual design, the prospective study's participants ranged in age from about 18 to 89 years and lived across roughly 23 United States geographic areas. In the prospective study, participants were assigned to cohorts based on the clinical history participants reported in a screening survey and a study questionnaire. Exposed participants had been in contact, within 2 weeks of entering the study, with a person who had a PCR-confirmed or clinician-diagnosed case of COVID-19. In the prospective study, mobile phlebotomists collected whole blood, serum and a nasopharyngeal or oropharyngeal swab from each participant. Over an approximately 2-month period, participants in the prospective study had the option of providing additional blood draws and questionnaires. Before DNA extraction, prospective study blood samples were shipped either frozen or at room temperature. The germline V and J ends show losses of 1 base and 1 base respectively, and no gene match explains 7 bases of the junction. The germline V gene yields SGHAT for CDR1 and FQNNGV for CDR2. Including the terminal cysteine and phenylalanine, the CDR3 comprises 18 residues. The retained sequence is limited to the CDR3, 54 bases, with the frame set at the first base.

In the case of this clone: No cognate antigen has been identified for it. No base-level quality is on record; no much larger clone is a single base apart.

TCRbeta CDR3 regions were amplified from genomic DNA using the immunoSEQ Assay, a bias-controlled multiplex PCR. Under the source paper's analysis protocol: The number of nucleated cells in each sample was estimated from the amplification of reference gene primers within the assay. To quantify the absolute abundance of each unique TCRbeta CDR3 rearrangement, sequence reads were collapsed and filtered. Productive Simpson clonality was computed per sample as the square root of Simpson's diversity index over productive rearrangements. Not all clones reach the TCRdb copy of this immuneACCESS table, which keeps in-frame sequences only. Checked studies attribute under half of the gap to unresolved V genes and leave the rest unexplained. Clone size and the V and J calls come from that table; the DNA yielded D and trimming. Counted in this sample were 250,000 to 300,000 clones; 85% to 90% of them appeared once. Of the sample, under 3.5% falls within the top ten clones.

This receptor was obtained from a woman aged 50 to 60 who had been exposed to COVID-19. Sequenced sample: PBMCs or T cells enriched from blood (not recorded which). The chain is assembled from TRBV11-2 and TRBJ2-5; the junction holds 12 bases that match TRBD2. CDR3 sequence: CASSLVKTSGGTQETQYF. Here is the DNA: TGTGCCAGCAGCTTAGTAAAGACTAGCGGGGGTACCCAAGAGACCCAGTACTTC.